This TCR beta chain was documented in a study of blood T cell repertoires in COVID-19. Whole-study context: Sites in the United States, Italy and Spain provided acute and convalescent COVID-19 samples. PBMCs, B-cell-depleted T cells, or T cells provided the cDNA or gDNA that made up the material.

Germline assignment: CDR1 SQVTM and CDR2 ANQGSEA. There are 16 residues in the CDR3. J was trimmed by 0 bases and V by 7 bases; bases with no gene match: 9. In the original analysis: The authors estimated nucleated cell counts from reference gene primer amplification. Assay used: immunoSEQ multiplex PCR; TCRdb lists only in-frame clones, some missing. V and J calls and clone size are given by that table; D and trimming were obtained from the DNA. The sample has over 300,000 clones; around 85% are singletons. The sequence was obtained from a human donor in a cohort sampled during active COVID-19. What was sequenced was peripheral blood. V is TRBV29-1 and J is TRBJ2-6, with TRBD1 matching over 7 bases. The CDR3: CSARTDRVSGANVLTF. In DNA form, the CDR3 reads TGCAGCGCCCGGACAGACAGGGTCTCTGGGGCCAACGTCCTGACTTTC.